The 13 T cell receptor beta chains below come from one sample, sequenced in a study of blood T cell repertoires in COVID-19 (TCRdb year 2020). The method behind the library was the immunoSEQ multiplex PCR assay. TCRdb provides this immuneACCESS table in a form limited to in-frame rearrangements. Some clones are lacking; in checked studies, under half of them reflect an unresolved V gene, and why the rest are absent is not known. For this sample there are 450,000 or so clones; over 85% appear just once. The ten largest clones add up to 0.7% to 1% of the sample. Sequencing was done on a sample of peripheral blood. Receptor source: a man in his late teens or twenties with COVID-19, enrolled during active disease.

Points on this clone: The junction shows a germline mismatch at one end, possibly a read error. The chain employs TRBV2 and TRBJ1-5; D may be TRBD1 (5 bases). Per the germline V gene, CDR1 is SNHLY and CDR2 is FYNNEI. This CDR3 region has 12 residues. CDR3 region: CASSITGLGGDF. The CDR3 DNA reads as TGTGCCAGCAGTATTACAGGTCTGGGGGGAGATTTT.

The chain employs TRBV5-6 and TRBJ2-5, with unresolved D. The CDR3 is 11 amino acids. The V end was cut by 4 bases, the J end by 2 bases, with 3 bases between. In germline, CDR1 is SGHDT, CDR2 YYEEEE. CDR3 bases: TGTGCCAGCAGCCAACAAGAGACCCAGTACTTC. Translation: CASSQQETQYF.

This clone showed up just once. The chain couples TRBV7-8 to TRBJ2-2; D remains unclear. The CDR3 length is 14 residues. Germline values: CDR1 SGHVS, CDR2 FQNEAQ. V was trimmed by 1 base and J by 4 bases, leaving 7 bases between them. The CDR3 protein is CASSLEAGTGELFF. The CDR3 DNA sequence: TGTGCCAGCAGCTTAGAGGCAGGCACCGGGGAGCTGTTTTTT.

V usage is TRBV5-1 and J usage is TRBJ2-3; tentatively, D is TRBD1 (6 bases). There are 16 residues in the CDR3. CDR1 and CDR2 (germline): SGHRS, YFSETQ. V lost 4 bases, J lost 3 bases, and 18 bases lay in between. CDR3 sequence reads: CASSLTTRGSTDTQYF. The CDR3 nucleotides read TGCGCCAGCAGCCTCACCACCAGGGGCAGTACAGATACGCAGTATTTT. The variable domain in full, with the rest retrieved from reference TRBV5-1 and TRBJ2-3, is KAGVTQTPRYLIKTRGQQVTLSCSPISGHRSVSWYQQTPGQGLQFLFEYFSETQRNKGNFPGRFSGRQFSNSRSEMNVSTLELGDSALYLCASSLTTRGSTDTQYFGPGTRLTVL.

In nucleotides, the CDR3 is TGTGCCAGCAGCTTAGGAGGTCTGAGCACAGATACGCAGTATTTT. Its protein is CASSLGGLSTDTQYF. The genes are TRBV11-2 and TRBJ2-3; the D is unclear. V gave up 1 base and J gave up 0 bases, with 8 bases separating them. The CDR3 runs to 15 residues. CDR1 and CDR2 (germline): SGHAT, FQNNGV.

The chain couples TRBV27 to TRBJ2-6, with 7 bases matching TRBD1. The length of the CDR3 is 16 residues. Germline V CDR1 and CDR2: MNHEY, SMNVEV (reference sequence). V lost 6 bases to trimming and J lost 0 bases; unmatched junction nucleotides: 5. For the CDR3, the DNA is TGTGCCAGCAGACCATGGGACAGCTCTGGGGCCAACGTCCTGACTTTC. As protein: CASRPWDSSGANVLTF.

The chain uses TRBV6-5 and TRBJ1-1; the D gene is possibly TRBD1 (5 bases). Germline lookup yields CDR1 MNHEY and CDR2 SVGAGI. Trimming stripped 1 base from V and 1 base from J, with 10 bases between. The CDR3 sequence is 15 residues long. CDR3 sequence reads: CASSYWGEGNTEAFF. The CDR3 nucleotides are TGTGCCAGCAGTTACTGGGGGGAGGGGAACACTGAAGCTTTCTTT.

The gene calls are TRBV5-4 and TRBJ2-1; no clear D. V lost 1 base and J lost 5, with 4 bases in between. The germline V gene encodes CDR1 SGHNT and CDR2 YYREEE (reference sequence). This CDR3 spans 12 amino acids. The DNA of the CDR3 is TGTGCCAGCAGCTTGTCGGACAATGAGCAGTTCTTC. Translation: CASSLSDNEQFF.

The chain employs TRBV6-5 and TRBJ1-3; unclear D gene. Looked up from germline, CDR1 is MNHEY and CDR2 is SVGAGI. The CDR3 covers 16 residues. Deletions cut 0 bases from V and 0 bases from J, with 9 bases between. The CDR3 loop reads CASSYSEASSGNTIYF. CDR3 DNA: TGTGCCAGCAGTTACTCGGAGGCGAGCTCTGGAAACACCATATATTTT.

The chain links TRBV5-4 to TRBJ2-7; 9 nucleotides match TRBD1. The CDR3 extends over 15 amino acids. Germline values: CDR1 SGHNT, CDR2 YYREEE (reference sequence). V was pared by 3 bases and J by 3 bases, with 7 bases of the junction left unmatched. The CDR3 DNA follows: TGTGCCAGCAGCTATAGCCGGGACAGGGTCTACGAGCAGTACTTC. Amino acid sequence: CASSYSRDRVYEQYF. The full variable domain, in which reference TRBV5-4 and TRBJ2-7 provide the parts outside the CDR3, is ETGVTQSPTHLIKTRGQQVTLRCSSQSGHNTVSWYQQALGQGPQFIFQYYREEENGRGNFPPRFSGLQFPNYSSELNVNALELDDSALYLCASSYSRDRVYEQYFGPGTRLTVT.

This chain connects TRBV6-4 to TRBJ1-1, with TRBD1 matching over 10 bases. This CDR3 is built from 14 residues. CDR1 is MRHNA and CDR2 is SNTAGT in the germline V gene. Losses at the gene ends were 3 bases for V and 9 bases for J; bases not matched to a gene: 7. In DNA form, the CDR3 reads TGTGCCAGCAGTGAGGGGACAGGGGTGAGAAAAGCTTTCTTT. It codes for CASSEGTGVRKAFF.

The V call is TRBV30, the J call TRBJ2-5; weak D call: TRBD1 (6 bases). Per germline, CDR1 GTSNPN and CDR2 SVGIG (reference sequence). This CDR3 is 15 amino acids long. Trimming removed 1 base at V and 1 base at J, with 13 bases between. The CDR3, as DNA: TGTGCCTGGAGTGGGGGGCTCGGATCCCAAGAGACCCAGTACTTC. Its protein product is CAWSGGLGSQETQYF.

The chain uses TRBV7-8 and TRBJ2-7; 10 nucleotides line up with TRBD2. There are 16 residues in the CDR3. Germline CDR1 and CDR2: SGHVS and FQNEAQ. V was pared by 3 bases and J by 2 bases, with 7 bases of the junction left unmatched. DNA of the CDR3: TGTGCCAGCAGCTTTAGTACTAGCGGGACAGCCTACGAGCAGTACTTC. Translated, it gives CASSFSTSGTAYEQYF.